This TCR beta chain was found in a study of radiotherapy plus CTLA-4 blockade in lung cancer. At the level of the study: Objective responses were observed in approximately 20% of patients, and disease control was achieved by about 30%. Points from the study as a whole: There was expansion of tumor-derived TCR clones in blood after radiotherapy plus ipilimumab.

Generated by immunoSEQ multiplex PCR, the TCRdb table keeps only in-frame clones and is missing some. The sample consists of around 82,000 clones, around 86% of them appearing once. In chemo-refractory metastatic non-small-cell lung cancer, patients got ipilimumab CTLA-4 blockade together with focal radiation. Germline loops: CDR1 SGHDN, CDR2 FVKESK. The CDR3 sequence is 14 residues long. V lost 1 base to trimming and J lost 4 bases, with 10 bases between them. This clone occurred once. Its specificity is not known. Sequences were derived from peripheral blood, sampled from a patient treated with radiotherapy plus ipilimumab. The chain uses TRBV14 and TRBJ2-5; D unclear. The sequence was obtained from a human donor with non-small cell lung cancer that progressed on radiotherapy plus ipilimumab. CDR3 nucleotides: TGTGCCAGCAGCCAAGTCGGTCGCAGAGAGACCCAGTACTTC. Translating it yields CASSQVGRRETQYF.